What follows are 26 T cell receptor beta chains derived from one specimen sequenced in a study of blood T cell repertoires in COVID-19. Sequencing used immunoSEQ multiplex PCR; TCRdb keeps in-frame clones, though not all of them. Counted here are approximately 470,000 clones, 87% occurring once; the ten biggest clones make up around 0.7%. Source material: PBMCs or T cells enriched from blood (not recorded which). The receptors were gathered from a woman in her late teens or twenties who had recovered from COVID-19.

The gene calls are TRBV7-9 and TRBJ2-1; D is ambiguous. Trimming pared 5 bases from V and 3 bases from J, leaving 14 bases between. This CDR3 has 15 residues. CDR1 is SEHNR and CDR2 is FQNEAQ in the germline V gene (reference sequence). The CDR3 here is CASSPSRFGYNEQFF. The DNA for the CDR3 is TGTGCCAGCAGCCCCTCCAGGTTTGGCTACAATGAGCAGTTCTTC.

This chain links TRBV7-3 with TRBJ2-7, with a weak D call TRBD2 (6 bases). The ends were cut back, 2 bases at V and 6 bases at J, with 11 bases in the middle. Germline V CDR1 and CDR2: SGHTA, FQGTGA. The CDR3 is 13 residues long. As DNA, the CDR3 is TGTGCCAGCAGCTTATATTCCGGGGGCGAGCAGTACTTC. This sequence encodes CASSLYSGGEQYF.

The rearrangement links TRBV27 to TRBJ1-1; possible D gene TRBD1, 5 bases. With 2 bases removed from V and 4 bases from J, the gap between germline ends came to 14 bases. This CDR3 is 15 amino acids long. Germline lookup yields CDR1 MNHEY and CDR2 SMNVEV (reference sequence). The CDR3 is CASSLSRAGGTEAFF. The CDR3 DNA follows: TGTGCCAGCAGTTTAAGCAGGGCGGGGGGCACTGAAGCTTTCTTT.

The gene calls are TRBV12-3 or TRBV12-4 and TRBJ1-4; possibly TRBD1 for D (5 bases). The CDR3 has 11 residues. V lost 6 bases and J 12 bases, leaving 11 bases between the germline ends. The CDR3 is CASSKGRELFF. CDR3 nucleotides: TGTGCCAGCAGCAAGGGGAGGGAACTGTTTTTT.

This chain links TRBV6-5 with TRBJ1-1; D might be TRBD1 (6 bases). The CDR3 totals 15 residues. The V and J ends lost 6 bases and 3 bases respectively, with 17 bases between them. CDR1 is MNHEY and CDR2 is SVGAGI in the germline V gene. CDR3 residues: CASRRHRAWDTEAFF. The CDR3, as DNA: TGTGCCAGCAGACGCCACAGGGCGTGGGACACTGAAGCTTTCTTT.

In DNA, the CDR3 is TGTGCCAGCAGTTCAACACGAAACAATCAGCCCCAGCATTTT. It is translated as CASSSTRNNQPQHF. The rearrangement joins TRBV2 to TRBJ1-5; D call uncertain. CDR3 length equals 14 residues. V shed 5 bases and J shed 3 bases, with 11 bases lying between them. The V gene's germline CDR1 is SNHLY and CDR2 FYNNEI.

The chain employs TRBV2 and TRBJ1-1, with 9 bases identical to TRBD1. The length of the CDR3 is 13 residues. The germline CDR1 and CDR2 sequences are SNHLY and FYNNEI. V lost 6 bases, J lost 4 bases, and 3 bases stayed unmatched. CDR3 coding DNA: TGTGCCAGCAGCCAGACAGGGGGCACTGAAGCTTTCTTT. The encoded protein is CASSQTGGTEAFF.

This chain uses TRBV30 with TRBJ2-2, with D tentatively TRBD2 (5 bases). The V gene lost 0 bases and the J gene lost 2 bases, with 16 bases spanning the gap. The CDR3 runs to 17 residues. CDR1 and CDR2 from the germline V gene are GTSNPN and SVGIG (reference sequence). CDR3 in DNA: TGTGCCTGGAGTGTGACGGGGAAAAGATTTAACACCGGGGAGCTGTTTTTT. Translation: CAWSVTGKRFNTGELFF. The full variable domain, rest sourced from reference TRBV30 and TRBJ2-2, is SQTIHQWPATLVQPVGSPLSLECTVEGTSNPNLYWYRQAAGRGLQLLFYSVGIGQISSEVPQNLSASRPQDRQFILSSKKLLLSDSGFYLCAWSVTGKRFNTGELFFGEGSRLTVL.

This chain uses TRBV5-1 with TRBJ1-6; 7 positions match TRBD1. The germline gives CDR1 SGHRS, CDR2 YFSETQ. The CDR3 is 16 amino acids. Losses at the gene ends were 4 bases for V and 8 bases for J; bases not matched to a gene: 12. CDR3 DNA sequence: TGCGCCAGCAGCCCTTACCCCGGGACAGAAGATTCACCCCTCCACTTT. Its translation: CASSPYPGTEDSPLHF.

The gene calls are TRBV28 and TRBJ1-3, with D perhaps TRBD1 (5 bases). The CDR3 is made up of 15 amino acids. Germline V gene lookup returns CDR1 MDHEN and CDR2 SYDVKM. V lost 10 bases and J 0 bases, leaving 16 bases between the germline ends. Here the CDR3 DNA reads TGTGCCACCCGCTCGCGGGGCATCTCTGGAAACACCATATATTTT. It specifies CATRSRGISGNTIYF.

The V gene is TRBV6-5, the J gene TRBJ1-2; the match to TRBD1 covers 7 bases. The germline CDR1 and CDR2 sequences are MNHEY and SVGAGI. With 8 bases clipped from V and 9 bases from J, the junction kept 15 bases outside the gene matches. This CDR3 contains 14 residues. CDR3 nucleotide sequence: TGTGCCAGCGTTCCCGACAGGGCTACTGATCGCTACACCTTC. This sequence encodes CASVPDRATDRYTF.

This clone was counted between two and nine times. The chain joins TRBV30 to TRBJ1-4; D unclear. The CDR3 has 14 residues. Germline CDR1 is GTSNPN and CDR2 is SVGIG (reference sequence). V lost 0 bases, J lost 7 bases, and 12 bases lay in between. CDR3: CAWSVNPVREKLFF. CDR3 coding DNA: TGTGCCTGGAGTGTAAATCCGGTCCGTGAAAAACTGTTTTTT.

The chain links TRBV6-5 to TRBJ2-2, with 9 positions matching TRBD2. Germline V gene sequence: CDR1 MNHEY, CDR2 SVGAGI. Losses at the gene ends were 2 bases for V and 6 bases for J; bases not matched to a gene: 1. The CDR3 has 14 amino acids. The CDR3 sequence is CASSYAGGPGELFF. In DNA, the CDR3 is TGTGCCAGCAGTTACGCGGGGGGGCCCGGGGAGCTGTTTTTT.

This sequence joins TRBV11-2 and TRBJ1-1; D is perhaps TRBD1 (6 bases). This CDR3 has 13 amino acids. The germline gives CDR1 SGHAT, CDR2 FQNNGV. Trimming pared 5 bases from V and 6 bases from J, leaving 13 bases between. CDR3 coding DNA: TGTGCCAGCAGCCAGGGGCTGATACCTGAAGCTTTCTTT. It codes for CASSQGLIPEAFF.

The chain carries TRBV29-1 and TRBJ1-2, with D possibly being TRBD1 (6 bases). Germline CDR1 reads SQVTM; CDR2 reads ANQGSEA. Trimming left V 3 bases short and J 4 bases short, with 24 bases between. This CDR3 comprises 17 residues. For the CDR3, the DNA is TGCAGCGTTGAGGGGGGGGACACAGCTTCTTCCAGCTATGGCTACACCTTC. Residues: CSVEGGDTASSSYGYTF.

In DNA form, the CDR3 reads TGTGCCAGCTCACCATCGGAGGGGGCGACCTTCGGAGCTTTCTTT. Translated, it gives CASSPSEGATFGAFF. This sequence joins TRBV18 and TRBJ1-1; 7 bases align to TRBD1. With V trimmed by 2 bases and J by 10 bases, 13 bases remained unmatched. The germline V gene encodes CDR1 KGHSH and CDR2 LQKENI. This CDR3 contains 15 residues.

DNA for the CDR3: TGTGCCATCCGCGACCGACAGGGGGTCGGGGAGACCCAGTACTTC. Protein product: CAIRDRQGVGETQYF. V is TRBV10-3 and J is TRBJ2-5; 9 nucleotides align to TRBD1. The CDR3 totals 15 residues. The V gene's germline CDR1 is ENHRY and CDR2 SYGVKD. Trimming at V came to 8 bases and at J to 5 bases, leaving 12 bases not matched to a gene.

In nucleotides, the CDR3 is TGTGCCAGCAGCTTAGAAGGACTGAACTATGGCTACACCTTC. This sequence encodes CASSLEGLNYGYTF. The chain joins TRBV11-2 to TRBJ1-2; no clear D gene. This CDR3 has 14 residues. Trimming removed 0 bases from V and 2 bases from J, with 7 bases in between. Germline CDR1 reads SGHAT; CDR2 reads FQNNGV. Full variable domain (remainder filled in from reference TRBV11-2 and TRBJ1-2): EAGVAQSPRYKIIEKRQSVAFWCNPISGHATLYWYQQILGQGPKLLIQFQNNGVVDDSQLPKDRFSAERLKGVDSTLKIQPAKLEDSAVYLCASSLEGLNYGYTFGSGTRLTVV.

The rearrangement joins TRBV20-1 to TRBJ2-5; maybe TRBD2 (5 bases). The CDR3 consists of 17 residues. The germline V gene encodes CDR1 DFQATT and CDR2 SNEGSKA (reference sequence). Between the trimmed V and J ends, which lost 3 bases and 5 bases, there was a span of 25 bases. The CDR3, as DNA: TGCAGTGCTAGTCTCGTCGGGGTGGGCACCCGGGGTGAGACCCAGTACTTC. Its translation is CSASLVGVGTRGETQYF.

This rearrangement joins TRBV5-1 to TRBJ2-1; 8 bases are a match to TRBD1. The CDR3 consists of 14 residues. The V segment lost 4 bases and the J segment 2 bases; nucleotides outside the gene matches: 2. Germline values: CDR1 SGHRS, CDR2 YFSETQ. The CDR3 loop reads CASSPGGPYNEQFF. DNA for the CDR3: TGCGCCAGCAGCCCAGGGGGCCCCTACAATGAGCAGTTCTTC.

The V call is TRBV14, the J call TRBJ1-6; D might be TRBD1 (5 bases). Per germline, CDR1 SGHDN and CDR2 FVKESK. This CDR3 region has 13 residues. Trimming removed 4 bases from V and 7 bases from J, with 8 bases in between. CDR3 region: CASSRDSNSPLHF. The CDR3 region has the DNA TGTGCCAGCAGCCGCGACAGCAATTCACCCCTCCACTTT.

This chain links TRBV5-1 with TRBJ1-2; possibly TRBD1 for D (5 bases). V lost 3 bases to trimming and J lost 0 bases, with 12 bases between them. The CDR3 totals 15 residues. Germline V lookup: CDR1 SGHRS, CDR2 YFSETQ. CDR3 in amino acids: CASSWGDGSNYGYTF. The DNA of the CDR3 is TGCGCCAGCAGCTGGGGGGACGGTTCTAACTATGGCTACACCTTC.

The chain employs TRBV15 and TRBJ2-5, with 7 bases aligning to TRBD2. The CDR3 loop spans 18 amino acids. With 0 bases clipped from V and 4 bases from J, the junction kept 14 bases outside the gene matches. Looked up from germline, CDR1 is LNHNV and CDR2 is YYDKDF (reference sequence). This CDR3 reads CATSRDLLAVTPRETQYF. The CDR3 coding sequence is TGTGCCACCAGCAGAGATTTGCTAGCGGTAACCCCCCGAGAGACCCAGTACTTC.

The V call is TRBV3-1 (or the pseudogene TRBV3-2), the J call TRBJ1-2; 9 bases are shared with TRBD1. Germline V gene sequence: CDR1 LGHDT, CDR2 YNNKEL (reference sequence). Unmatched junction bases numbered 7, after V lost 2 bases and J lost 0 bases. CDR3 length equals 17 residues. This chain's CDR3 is CASSQLYGDRANYGYTF. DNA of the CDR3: TGTGCCAGCAGCCAATTATACGGGGACAGGGCTAACTATGGCTACACCTTC.

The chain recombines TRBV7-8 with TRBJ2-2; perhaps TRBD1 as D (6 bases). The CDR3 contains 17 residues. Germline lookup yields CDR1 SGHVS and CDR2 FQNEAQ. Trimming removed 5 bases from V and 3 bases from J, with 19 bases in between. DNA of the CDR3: TGTGCCAGCAGCCGTCCAACACAGGGTGAGGACACCGGGGAGCTGTTTTTT. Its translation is CASSRPTQGEDTGELFF.

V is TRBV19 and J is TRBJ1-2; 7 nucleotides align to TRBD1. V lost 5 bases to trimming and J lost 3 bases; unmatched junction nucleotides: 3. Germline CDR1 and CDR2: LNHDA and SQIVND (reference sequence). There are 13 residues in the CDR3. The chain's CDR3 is CASSVGQDYGYTF. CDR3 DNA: TGTGCCAGTAGTGTTGGACAGGACTATGGCTACACCTTC.